The 17 T cell receptor beta chains below were found in one sample sequenced in a study of blood T cell repertoires in COVID-19. Profiled with immunoSEQ multiplex PCR; TCRdb holds only in-frame clones, not every one. In the table there are approximately 91,000 clones, 75% to 85% of which are singletons. The specimen was peripheral blood. Source of these receptors: a human donor in a cohort sampled during active COVID-19.

The chain joins TRBV12-3 or TRBV12-4 to TRBJ1-2; D is ambiguous. CDR3 length: 13 amino acids. V lost 3 bases and J lost 4, with 9 bases in between. DNA of the CDR3: TGTGCCAGCAGTTTGCGATTGCTCTATGGCTACACCTTC. Amino acid sequence: CASSLRLLYGYTF.

This clone was seen only a few times. This rearrangement joins TRBV5-1 to TRBJ2-7; possibly TRBD2 for D (6 bases). The V end was cut by 5 bases, the J end by 6 bases, with 12 bases between. The CDR3 length is 12 residues. Germline CDR1 is SGHRS and CDR2 is YFSETQ. CDR3 residues: CASRGTSGEQYF. DNA of the CDR3: TGCGCCAGCAGGGGGACTTCCGGCGAGCAGTACTTC.

J is TRBJ2-1 and V is TRBV5-1; TRBD2 matches at 8 bases. The CDR3 length is 15 residues. Per germline, CDR1 SGHRS and CDR2 YFSETQ. V lost 2 bases, J lost 9 bases, and 10 bases stayed unmatched. CDR3 DNA: TGCGCCAGCAGCTTTTCCGAGCGGGAGTTGGGTGAGCAGTTCTTC. The encoded protein is CASSFSERELGEQFF.

V usage is TRBV5-4 and J usage is TRBJ2-7, with 10 positions matching TRBD1. Germline V gene lookup returns CDR1 SGHNT and CDR2 YYREEE (reference sequence). CDR3 length: 15 residues. Trimming at V came to 4 bases and at J to 5 bases, leaving 9 bases not matched to a gene. CDR3 amino acids: CASSRPGTGDHEQYF. In nucleotides, the CDR3 is TGTGCCAGCAGCCGCCCCGGGACAGGGGACCACGAGCAGTACTTC.

The chain uses TRBV27 and TRBJ2-7, with TRBD2 identical over 10 bases. With 6 bases clipped from V and 5 bases from J, the junction kept 7 bases outside the gene matches. Per the germline V gene, CDR1 is MNHEY and CDR2 is SMNVEV (reference sequence). The CDR3 is 14 amino acids. CDR3 sequence (DNA): TGTGCCAGCAGGCGAGCGGGAGGGCCCCACGAGCAGTACTTC. This gives the protein CASRRAGGPHEQYF.

J is TRBJ2-3 and V is TRBV5-5; 9 nucleotides align to TRBD2. Germline-derived CDR1 and CDR2 are SGHKS and YYEKEE (reference sequence). CDR3 size: 16 residues. Losses at the gene ends were 4 bases for V and 2 bases for J; bases not matched to a gene: 8. CDR3: CASSPEREVSTDTQYF. The CDR3 DNA sequence: TGTGCCAGCAGCCCCGAGCGGGAGGTCTCCACAGATACGCAGTATTTT.

This clone was found a few times. This rearrangement joins TRBV3-1 (or the pseudogene TRBV3-2) to TRBJ1-2; possibly TRBD1 for D (6 bases). V was cut by 2 bases and J by 3 bases, with 13 bases left in between. CDR1 and CDR2 from the germline V gene are LGHDT and YNNKEL (reference sequence). The CDR3 covers 15 residues. In nucleotides, the CDR3 is TGTGCCAGCAGCCAAAATCGGGGACACCACTATGGCTACACCTTC. Encoded protein: CASSQNRGHHYGYTF.

The chain recombines TRBV19 with TRBJ2-7; the D is unclear. CDR3 length: 11 amino acids. V lost 5 bases and J lost 2, with 4 bases in between. Germline CDR1 LNHDA, CDR2 SQIVND (reference sequence). In DNA, the CDR3 is TGTGCCAGTAGTGACACCTACGAGCAGTACTTC. It specifies CASSDTYEQYF.

This clone occurred many times. The chain employs TRBV6-5 and TRBJ2-7; D might be TRBD2 (5 bases). Deletions cut 8 bases from V and 3 bases from J, with 8 bases between. The CDR3 is 11 amino acids. CDR1 is MNHEY, CDR2 SVGAGI, per germline. The CDR3 region has the DNA TGTGCCAGCGGGAGCGGCTACGAGCAGTACTTC. It encodes CASGSGYEQYF.

The chain links TRBV9 to TRBJ1-3; tentatively, D is TRBD1 (6 bases). V shed 4 bases and J shed 1 base, with 12 bases lying between them. CDR1 and CDR2 from the germline V gene are SGDLS and YYNGEE. The CDR3 spans 15 residues. The CDR3 DNA reads TGTGCCAGCAGCAGTTCAGGGGCATCTGGAAACACCATATATTTT. Translation gives CASSSSGASGNTIYF.

This chain uses TRBV6-1 with TRBJ2-3, with TRBD2 identical over 11 bases. After removal of 4 bases from V and 2 bases from J, the junction contained 5 bases not matched to a gene. CDR3 size: 16 residues. Germline V gene lookup returns CDR1 MNHNS and CDR2 SASEGT. CDR3 DNA sequence: TGTGCCAGCAGTGTAGCGGGAGGGTCCTACACAGATACGCAGTATTTT. Residues: CASSVAGGSYTDTQYF.

J is TRBJ2-1 and V is TRBV25-1; tentative D call: TRBD1 (6 bases). Germline CDR1 and CDR2: MGHDK and SYGVNS. This CDR3 region has 12 residues. Deletions cut 4 bases from V and 10 bases from J, with 11 bases between. CDR3 region: CASSVYRAEQFF. As DNA, the CDR3 is TGTGCCAGCAGTGTGTACAGGGCAGAGCAGTTCTTC.

J is TRBJ2-7 and V is TRBV6-1, with a tentative D call TRBD1 (5 bases). The V gene's germline CDR1 is MNHNS and CDR2 SASEGT. The CDR3 runs 16 residues. The V end lost 3 bases, the J end lost 7 bases, and 22 bases lay between the germline ends. CDR3 coding DNA: TGTGCCAGCAGTGATCGAAGGTCCCCACTTCCAGGGGAGCAGTACTTC. Translated: CASSDRRSPLPGEQYF.

This chain uses TRBV4-1 with TRBJ1-4, with a weak D call TRBD1 (5 bases). Germline CDR1 is MGHRA and CDR2 is YSYEKL. V was trimmed by 0 bases and J by 12 bases, leaving 14 bases between them. This CDR3 has 14 amino acids. The CDR3 sequence: CASSQDIRKGELFF. Here the CDR3 DNA reads TGCGCCAGCAGCCAAGATATACGGAAAGGGGAACTGTTTTTT.

The chain employs TRBV19 and TRBJ1-2; D not certain. The CDR3 covers 16 residues. The V gene lost 4 bases and the J gene lost 8 bases, with 23 bases spanning the gap. The germline gives CDR1 LNHDA, CDR2 SQIVND (reference sequence). CDR3 residues: CASSTPFEPRSSGYTF. The CDR3 nucleotides read TGTGCCAGTAGTACCCCGTTCGAGCCCCGTTCTTCAGGCTACACCTTC.

The rearrangement uses TRBV10-3 and TRBJ1-1; D perhaps matches TRBD1 (6 bases). V was trimmed by 3 bases and J by 12 bases, leaving 14 bases between them. The CDR3 extends over 12 amino acids. Germline V gene data show CDR1 as ENHRY and CDR2 as SYGVKD. The CDR3 loop reads CAISDGRGDSFF. The CDR3 DNA reads as TGTGCCATCAGTGACGGCAGGGGAGACTCTTTCTTT.

J is TRBJ1-6 and V is TRBV28; TRBD1 is a possible D gene (6 bases). The V gene lost 5 bases and the J gene lost 9 bases, with 23 bases spanning the gap. Germline V lookup: CDR1 MDHEN, CDR2 SYDVKM. The CDR3 consists of 17 residues. The CDR3, as DNA: TGTGCCAGCAGTCCCGCCTCCCCCCGGGACAACCTTTCACCCCTCCACTTT. It yields the protein CASSPASPRDNLSPLHF.